The sequence of this TCR beta chain was determined in a study of TIL therapy for anti-PD-1-resistant metastatic lung cancer. The immunoSEQ assay was v3. The assay was immunoSEQ multiplex PCR, and TCRdb's table has in-frame clones only and misses some. The sample has approximately 50,000 clones; 81% are singletons. The V gene's germline CDR1 is GTSNPN and CDR2 SVGIG (reference sequence). This CDR3 has 12 residues. Trimming cost V 5 bases and J 8 bases; bases outside gene matches: 7. On this clone itself: What it recognizes is unknown.

Time point: pre-treatment sample, taken before nivolumab and TIL therapy. Study results and limitations: This highly selected cohort may not generalize to typical lung cancer patients.

The sequence was obtained from a person aged 25 to 85 with non-small cell lung cancer. The chain is built from TRBV30 and TRBJ2-3, with 7 bases fitting TRBD1. The material was blood, obtained at baseline. CDR3 DNA: TGTGCCTGGTCTCCAGGGGGTGGTACGCAGTATTTT. Its protein is CAWSPGGGTQYF.